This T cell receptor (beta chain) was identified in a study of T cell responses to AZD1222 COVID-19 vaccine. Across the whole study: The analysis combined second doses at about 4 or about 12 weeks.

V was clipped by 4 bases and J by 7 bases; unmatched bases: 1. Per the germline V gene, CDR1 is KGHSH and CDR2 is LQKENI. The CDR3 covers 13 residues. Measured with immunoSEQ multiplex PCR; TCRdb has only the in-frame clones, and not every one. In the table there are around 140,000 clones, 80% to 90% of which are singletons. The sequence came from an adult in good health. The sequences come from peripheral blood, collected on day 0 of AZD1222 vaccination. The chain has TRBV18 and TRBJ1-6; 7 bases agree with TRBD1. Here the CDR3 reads CASSQGANSPLHF. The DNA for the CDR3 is TGTGCCAGCTCACAGGGGGCGAATTCACCCCTCCACTTT.